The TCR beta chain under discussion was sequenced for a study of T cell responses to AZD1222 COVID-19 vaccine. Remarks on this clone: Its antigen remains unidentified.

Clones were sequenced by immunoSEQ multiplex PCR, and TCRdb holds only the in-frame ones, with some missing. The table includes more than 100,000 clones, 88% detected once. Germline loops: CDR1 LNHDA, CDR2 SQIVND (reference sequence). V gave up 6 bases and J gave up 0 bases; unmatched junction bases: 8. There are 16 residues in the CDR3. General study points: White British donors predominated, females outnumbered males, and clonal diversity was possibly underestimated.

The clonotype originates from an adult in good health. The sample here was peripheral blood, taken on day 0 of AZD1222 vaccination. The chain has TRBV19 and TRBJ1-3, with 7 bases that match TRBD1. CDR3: CASRTQGISSGNTIYF. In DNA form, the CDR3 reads TGTGCCAGTAGAACACAGGGGATAAGCTCTGGAAACACCATATATTTT.